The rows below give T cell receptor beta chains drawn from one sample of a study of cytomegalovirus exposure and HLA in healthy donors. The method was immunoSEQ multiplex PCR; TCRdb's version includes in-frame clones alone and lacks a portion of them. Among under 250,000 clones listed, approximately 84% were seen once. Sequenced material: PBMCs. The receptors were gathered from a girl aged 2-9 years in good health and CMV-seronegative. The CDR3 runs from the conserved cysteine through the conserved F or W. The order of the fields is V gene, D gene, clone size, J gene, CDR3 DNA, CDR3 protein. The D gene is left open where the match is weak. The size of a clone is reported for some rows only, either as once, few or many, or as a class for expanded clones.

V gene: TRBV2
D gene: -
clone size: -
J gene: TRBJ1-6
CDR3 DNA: TGTGCCAGCAGTGAAGTGACTTCGAGGCCCCTCCACTTT
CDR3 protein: CASSEVTSRPLHF

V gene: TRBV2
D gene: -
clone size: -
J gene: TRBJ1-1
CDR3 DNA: TGTGCCAGCCCATTGAACACTGAAGCTTTCTTT
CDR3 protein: CASPLNTEAFF

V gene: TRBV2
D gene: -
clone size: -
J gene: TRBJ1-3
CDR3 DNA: TGTGCCAGCAGTGGTCGGGGGGTCGGAAACACCATATATTTT
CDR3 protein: CASSGRGVGNTIYF

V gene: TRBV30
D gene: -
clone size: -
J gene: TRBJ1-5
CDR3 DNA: TGTGCCTGGAGGCCGCCCGCGGTTTTGGGCAATCAGCCCCAGCATTTT
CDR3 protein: CAWRPPAVLGNQPQHF

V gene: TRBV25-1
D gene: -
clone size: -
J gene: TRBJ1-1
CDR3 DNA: TGTGCCAGCAGTGAAGGGGGGTTGGCTGAAGCTTTCTTT
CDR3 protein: CASSEGGLAEAFF

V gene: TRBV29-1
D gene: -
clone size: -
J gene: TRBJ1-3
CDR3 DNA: TGCAGCGTCGCTAGGGGTTCTAGCTCTGGAAACACCATATATTTT
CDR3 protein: CSVARGSSSGNTIYF

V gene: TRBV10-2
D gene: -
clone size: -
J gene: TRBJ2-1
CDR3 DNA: TGCGCCATTGACAGCCGAGGCTCCTACAATGAGCAGTTCTTC
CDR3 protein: CAIDSRGSYNEQFF

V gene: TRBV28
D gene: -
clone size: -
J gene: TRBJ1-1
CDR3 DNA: TGTGCCAGCAGTTTAGTCAGGTCGAACACTGAAGCTTTCTTT
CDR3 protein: CASSLVRSNTEAFF

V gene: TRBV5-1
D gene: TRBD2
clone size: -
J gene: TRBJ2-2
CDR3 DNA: TGCGCCAGCAGCTTGGATAGCGGGGTAAACACCGGGGAGCTGTTTTTT
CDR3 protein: CASSLDSGVNTGELFF

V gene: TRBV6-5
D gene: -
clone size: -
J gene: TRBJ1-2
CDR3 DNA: TGTGCCAGCAGCCCTGATTGGGGCCACTATGGCTACACCTTC
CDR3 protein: CASSPDWGHYGYTF

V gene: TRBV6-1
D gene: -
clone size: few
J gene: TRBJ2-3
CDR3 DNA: TGTGCCAGCAGTGAATGGATCGACACAGGCTCAGATACGCAGTATTTT
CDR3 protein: CASSEWIDTGSDTQYF